This T cell receptor (beta chain) was identified during a study of blood T cell repertoires in COVID-19. Per germline, CDR1 LNHDA and CDR2 SQIVND (reference sequence). V lost 5 bases to trimming and J lost 11 bases, with 18 bases between them. This CDR3 has 14 amino acids. Assay used: immunoSEQ multiplex PCR; TCRdb lists only in-frame clones, some missing. The sample consists of 200,000 to 250,000 clones, about 85% of them appearing once. In its sample, this clone was seen once. V usage is TRBV19 and J usage is TRBJ1-4, with TRBD1 as a possible D gene (6 bases). The receptor comes from a man in his thirties or forties who had recovered from COVID-19. Sequenced sample: PBMCs or T cells enriched from blood (not recorded which). The CDR3 spells CASSVDMKRGKLFF. CDR3 sequence (DNA): TGTGCCAGTAGTGTGGACATGAAGAGGGGGAAACTGTTTTTT.